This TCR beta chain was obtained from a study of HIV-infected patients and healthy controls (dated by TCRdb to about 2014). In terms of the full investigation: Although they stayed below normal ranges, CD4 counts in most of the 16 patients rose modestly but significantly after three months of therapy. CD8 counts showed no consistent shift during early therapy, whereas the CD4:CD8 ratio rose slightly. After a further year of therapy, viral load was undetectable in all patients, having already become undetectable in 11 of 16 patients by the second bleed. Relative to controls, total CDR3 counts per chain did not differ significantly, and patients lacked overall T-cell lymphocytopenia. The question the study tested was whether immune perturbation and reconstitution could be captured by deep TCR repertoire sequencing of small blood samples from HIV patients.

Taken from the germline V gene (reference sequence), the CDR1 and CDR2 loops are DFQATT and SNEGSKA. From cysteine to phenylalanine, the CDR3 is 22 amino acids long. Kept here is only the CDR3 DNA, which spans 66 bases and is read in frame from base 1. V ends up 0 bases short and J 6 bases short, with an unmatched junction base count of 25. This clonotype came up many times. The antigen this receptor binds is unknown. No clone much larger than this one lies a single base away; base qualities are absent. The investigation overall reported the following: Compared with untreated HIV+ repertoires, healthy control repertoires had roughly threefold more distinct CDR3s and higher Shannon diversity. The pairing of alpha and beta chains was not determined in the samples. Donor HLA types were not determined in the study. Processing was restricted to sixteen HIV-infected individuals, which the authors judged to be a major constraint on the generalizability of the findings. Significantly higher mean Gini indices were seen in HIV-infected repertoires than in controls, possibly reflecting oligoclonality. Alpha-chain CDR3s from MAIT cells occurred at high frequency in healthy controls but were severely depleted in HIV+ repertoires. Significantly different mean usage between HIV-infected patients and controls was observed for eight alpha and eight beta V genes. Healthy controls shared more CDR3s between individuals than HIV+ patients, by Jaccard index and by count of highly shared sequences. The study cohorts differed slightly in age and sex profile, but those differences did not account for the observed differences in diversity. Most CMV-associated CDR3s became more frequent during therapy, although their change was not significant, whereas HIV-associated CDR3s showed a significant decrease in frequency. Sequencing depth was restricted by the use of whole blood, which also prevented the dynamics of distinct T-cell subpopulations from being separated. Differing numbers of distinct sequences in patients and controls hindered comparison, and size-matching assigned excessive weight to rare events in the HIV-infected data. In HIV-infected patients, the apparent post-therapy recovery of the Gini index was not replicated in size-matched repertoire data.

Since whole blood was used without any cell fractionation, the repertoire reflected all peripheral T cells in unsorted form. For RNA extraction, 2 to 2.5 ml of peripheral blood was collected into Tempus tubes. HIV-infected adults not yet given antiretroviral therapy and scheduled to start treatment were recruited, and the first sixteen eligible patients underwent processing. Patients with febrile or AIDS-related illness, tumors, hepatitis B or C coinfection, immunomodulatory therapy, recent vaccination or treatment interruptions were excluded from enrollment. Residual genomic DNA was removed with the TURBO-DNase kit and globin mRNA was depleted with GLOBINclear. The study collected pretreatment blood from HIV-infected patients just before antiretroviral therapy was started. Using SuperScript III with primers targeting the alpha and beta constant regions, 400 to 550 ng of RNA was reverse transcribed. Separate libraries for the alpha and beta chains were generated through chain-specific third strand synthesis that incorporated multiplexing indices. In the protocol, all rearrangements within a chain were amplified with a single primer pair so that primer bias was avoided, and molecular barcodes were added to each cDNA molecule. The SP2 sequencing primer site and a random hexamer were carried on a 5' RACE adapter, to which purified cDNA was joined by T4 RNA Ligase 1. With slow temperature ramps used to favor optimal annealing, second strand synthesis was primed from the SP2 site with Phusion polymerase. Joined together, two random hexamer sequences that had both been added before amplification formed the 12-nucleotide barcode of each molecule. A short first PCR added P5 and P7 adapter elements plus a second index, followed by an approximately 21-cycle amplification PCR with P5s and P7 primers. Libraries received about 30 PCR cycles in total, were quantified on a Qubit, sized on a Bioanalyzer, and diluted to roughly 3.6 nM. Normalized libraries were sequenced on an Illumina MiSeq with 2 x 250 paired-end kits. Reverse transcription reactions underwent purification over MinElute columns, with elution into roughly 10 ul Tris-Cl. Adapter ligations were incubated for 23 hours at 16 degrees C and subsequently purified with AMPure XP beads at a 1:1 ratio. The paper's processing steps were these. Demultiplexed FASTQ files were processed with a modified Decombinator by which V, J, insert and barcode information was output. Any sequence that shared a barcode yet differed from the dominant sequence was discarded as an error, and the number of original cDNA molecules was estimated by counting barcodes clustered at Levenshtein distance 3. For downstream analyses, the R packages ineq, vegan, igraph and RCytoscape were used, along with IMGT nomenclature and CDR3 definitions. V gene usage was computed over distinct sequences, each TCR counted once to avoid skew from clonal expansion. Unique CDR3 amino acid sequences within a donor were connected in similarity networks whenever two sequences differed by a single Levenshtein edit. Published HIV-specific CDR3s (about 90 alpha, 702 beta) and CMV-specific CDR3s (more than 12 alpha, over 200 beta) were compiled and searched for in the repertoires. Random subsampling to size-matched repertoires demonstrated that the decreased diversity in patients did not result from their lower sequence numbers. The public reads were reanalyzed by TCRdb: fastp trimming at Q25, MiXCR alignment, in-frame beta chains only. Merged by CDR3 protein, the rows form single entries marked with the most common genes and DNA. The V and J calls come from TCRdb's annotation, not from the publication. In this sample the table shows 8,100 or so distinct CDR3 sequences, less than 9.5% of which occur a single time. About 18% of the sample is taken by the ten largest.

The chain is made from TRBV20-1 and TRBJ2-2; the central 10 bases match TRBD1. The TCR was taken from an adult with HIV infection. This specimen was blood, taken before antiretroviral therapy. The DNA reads TGCAGTGCTAGAGATTATACGGGACAGGGGTCCTGGAAGGATATCGACGCCGGGGAGCTGTTTTTT. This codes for CSARDYTGQGSWKDIDAGELFF.